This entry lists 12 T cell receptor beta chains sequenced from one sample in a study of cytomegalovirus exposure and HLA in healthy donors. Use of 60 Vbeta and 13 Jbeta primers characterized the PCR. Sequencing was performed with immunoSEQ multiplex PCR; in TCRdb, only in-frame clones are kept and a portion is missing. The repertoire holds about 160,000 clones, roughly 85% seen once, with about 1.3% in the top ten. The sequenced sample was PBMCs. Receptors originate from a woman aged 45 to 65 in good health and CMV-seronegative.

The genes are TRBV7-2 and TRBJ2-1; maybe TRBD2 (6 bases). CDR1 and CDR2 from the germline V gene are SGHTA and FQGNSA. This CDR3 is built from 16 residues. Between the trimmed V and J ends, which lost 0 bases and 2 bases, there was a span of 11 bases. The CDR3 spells CASSLAGGTAYNEQFF. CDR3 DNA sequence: TGTGCCAGCAGCTTAGCGGGGGGTACTGCCTACAATGAGCAGTTCTTC.

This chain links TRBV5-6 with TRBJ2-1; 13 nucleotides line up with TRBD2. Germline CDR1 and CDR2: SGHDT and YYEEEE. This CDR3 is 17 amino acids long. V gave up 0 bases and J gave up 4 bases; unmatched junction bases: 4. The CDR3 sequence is CASSLGGLAGYYNEQFF. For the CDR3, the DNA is TGTGCCAGCAGCTTGGGGGGACTAGCGGGGTATTACAATGAGCAGTTCTTC.

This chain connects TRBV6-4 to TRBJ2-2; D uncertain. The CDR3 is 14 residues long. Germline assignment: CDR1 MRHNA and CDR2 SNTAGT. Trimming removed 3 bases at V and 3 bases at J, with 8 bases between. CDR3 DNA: TGTGCCAGCAGTGAAGACACCCACACCGGGGAGCTGTTTTTT. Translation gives CASSEDTHTGELFF.

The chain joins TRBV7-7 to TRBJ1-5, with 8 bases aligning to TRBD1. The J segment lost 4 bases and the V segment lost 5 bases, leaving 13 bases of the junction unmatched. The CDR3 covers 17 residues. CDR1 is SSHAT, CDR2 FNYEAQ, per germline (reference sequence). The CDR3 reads CASSPMTGVGGNQPQHF. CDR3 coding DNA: TGTGCCAGCAGCCCAATGACAGGGGTAGGAGGAAATCAGCCCCAGCATTTT.

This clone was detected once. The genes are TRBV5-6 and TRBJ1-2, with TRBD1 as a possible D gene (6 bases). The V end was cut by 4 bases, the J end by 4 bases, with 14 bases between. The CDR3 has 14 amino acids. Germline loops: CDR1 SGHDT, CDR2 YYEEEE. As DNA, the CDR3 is TGTGCCAGCAGCCCGGGGACAATAGGCTATGGCTACACCTTC. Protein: CASSPGTIGYGYTF.

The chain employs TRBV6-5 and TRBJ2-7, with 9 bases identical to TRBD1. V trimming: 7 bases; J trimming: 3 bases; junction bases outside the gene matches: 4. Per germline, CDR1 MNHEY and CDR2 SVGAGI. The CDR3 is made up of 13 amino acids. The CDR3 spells CASTDRGFYEQYF. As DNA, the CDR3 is TGTGCCAGCACGGACAGGGGCTTCTACGAGCAGTACTTC.

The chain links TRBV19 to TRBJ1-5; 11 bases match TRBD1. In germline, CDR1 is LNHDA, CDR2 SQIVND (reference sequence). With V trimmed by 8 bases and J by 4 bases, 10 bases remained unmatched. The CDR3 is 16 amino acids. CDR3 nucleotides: TGTGCCAGTGGAGGTGAAGGGACAGGGGGTAATCAGCCCCAGCATTTT. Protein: CASGGEGTGGNQPQHF.

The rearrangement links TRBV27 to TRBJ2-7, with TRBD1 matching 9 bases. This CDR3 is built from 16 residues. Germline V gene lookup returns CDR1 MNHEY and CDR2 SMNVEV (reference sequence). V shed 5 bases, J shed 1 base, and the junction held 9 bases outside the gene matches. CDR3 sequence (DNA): TGTGCCAGCAGTGTCCTCCGGGACAGGGTGTCCTACGAGCAGTACTTC. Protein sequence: CASSVLRDRVSYEQYF.

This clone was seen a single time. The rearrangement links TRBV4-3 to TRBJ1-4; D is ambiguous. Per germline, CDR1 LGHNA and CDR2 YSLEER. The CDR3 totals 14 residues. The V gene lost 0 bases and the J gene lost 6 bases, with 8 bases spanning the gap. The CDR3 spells CASSQEAADEKLFF. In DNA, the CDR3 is TGCGCCAGCAGCCAAGAGGCCGCTGATGAAAAACTGTTTTTT.

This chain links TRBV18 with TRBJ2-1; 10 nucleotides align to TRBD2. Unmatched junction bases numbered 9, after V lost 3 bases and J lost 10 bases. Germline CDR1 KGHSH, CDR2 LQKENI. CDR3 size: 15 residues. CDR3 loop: CASSPLLAGVGEQFF. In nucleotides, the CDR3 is TGTGCCAGCTCACCCCTGCTAGCGGGAGTAGGGGAGCAGTTCTTC. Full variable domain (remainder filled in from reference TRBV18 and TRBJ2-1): NAGVMQNPRHLVRRRGQEARLRCSPMKGHSHVYWYRQLPEEGLKFMVYLQKENIIDESGMPKERFSAEFPKEGPSILRIQQVVRGDSAAYFCASSPLLAGVGEQFFGPGTRLTVL.

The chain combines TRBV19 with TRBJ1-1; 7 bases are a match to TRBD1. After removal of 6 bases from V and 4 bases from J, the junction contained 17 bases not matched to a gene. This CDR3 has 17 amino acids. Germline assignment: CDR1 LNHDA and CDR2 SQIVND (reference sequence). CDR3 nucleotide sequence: TGTGCCAGTAGCGCTCTCAGGGGGTTCGAGCACGCCACTGAAGCTTTCTTT. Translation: CASSALRGFEHATEAFF.

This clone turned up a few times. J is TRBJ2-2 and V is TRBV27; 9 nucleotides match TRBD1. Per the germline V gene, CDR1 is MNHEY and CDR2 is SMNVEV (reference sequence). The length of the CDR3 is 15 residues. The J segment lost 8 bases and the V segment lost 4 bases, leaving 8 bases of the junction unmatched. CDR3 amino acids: CASSSYGTGKGELFF. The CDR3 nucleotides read TGTGCCAGCAGTTCCTATGGGACAGGGAAAGGGGAGCTGTTTTTT.